This TCR beta chain emerged from a study of glioma-infiltrating T cells (TCRdb year 2016). About the study as a whole: The study sequenced TCR alpha- and beta-chain repertoires from glioma tissue, from non-neoplastic brain tissue and from matched peripheral blood mononuclear cells. To measure how far tissue and blood T-cell populations diverged, each tissue-infiltrating repertoire was compared against the peripheral blood repertoire of the same patient. Three low-grade glioma patients, several primary glioblastoma patients, and three non-glioma patients who contributed non-neoplastic brain tissue made up the paired cohort.

General study outcomes and caveats: VJ-independent divergence between tissue and blood was found to be below expectation in non-neoplastic patients but above expectation in all gliomas, particularly low-grade gliomas. Group comparisons were based on small numbers of patients: three non-neoplastic, three low-grade glioma and 7 to 9 glioblastoma patients. Very few CDR3 sequences were shared between tissue and blood, attributed to high CDR3 diversity and limited sampling.

Measured from the cysteine to the phenylalanine, the CDR3 is 14 residues long. Solely the CDR3 DNA is kept, with 42 bases framed from the first base. V was cut back by 3 bases and J by 3 bases, leaving a gap of 11 bases between them. Taken from the germline V gene (reference sequence), the CDR1 and CDR2 loops are MNHEY and SMNVEV. The iRepertoire nested amplicon-rescue multiplex PCR (arm-PCR) platform was used to amplify TCR alpha and beta CDR3 regions from RNA. One-step reverse transcription and amplification used roughly 100-400 ng of tissue mRNA or PBMC total RNA as input. Following bead purification, Illumina adapters were added through a secondary multiplex PCR, and the libraries were then gel-purified between 200 and 400 bp. Libraries carried internal 6-nucleotide barcodes used for demultiplexing. Libraries were sequenced on an Illumina MiSeq with 2x220 or 2x250 nucleotide paired-end reads. Regarding the original processing steps: Paired reads were merged with FLASH 1.2.11 and aligned to the GRCh37 human genome with BWA-MEM before extracting TRA and TRB reads. An IMGT-derived reference of cassette sequences and CDR3 motifs, with pseudogenes included, was used for V and J assignment. Three-frame translation of reads was performed, and productive CDR3s were defined as those with a C...FGXG motif and no stop codons. A clonotype was defined as a unique combination of a V-J cassette pair and a CDR3 amino acid sequence. Filtering of reads was based on Hamming distance, with the threshold set by the sequence error rate of each sample in mapped regions. TCRdb reran the public reads through fastp at Q25 and MiXCR, keeping productive beta chains. A single entry per CDR3 protein holds the most common genes and DNA from its merged rows. These V and J calls originate from TCRdb's pipeline instead of the authors' own analysis. Recorded for this sample are approximately 190,000 distinct CDR3 sequences; 25% to 35% of them occurred a single time. The ten most abundant clones make up roughly 21% of the sample.

This clonotype was found many times. No antigen is known for it. Base qualities were left out, and no much larger clone turns up one base away. The sequence derives from a human donor with low-grade glioma or glioblastoma, undergoing nonglioma brain surgery, or in good health (not recorded which). Recombination linked TRBV27 to TRBJ2-5, with the identity of the D gene unclear. The sample was glioma tissue, nonneoplastic brain tissue, or PBMCs (not recorded which). The CDR3 region reads CASSLDAWKETQYF. The DNA sequence reads TGTGCCAGCAGTTTGGACGCGTGGAAAGAGACCCAGTACTTC.